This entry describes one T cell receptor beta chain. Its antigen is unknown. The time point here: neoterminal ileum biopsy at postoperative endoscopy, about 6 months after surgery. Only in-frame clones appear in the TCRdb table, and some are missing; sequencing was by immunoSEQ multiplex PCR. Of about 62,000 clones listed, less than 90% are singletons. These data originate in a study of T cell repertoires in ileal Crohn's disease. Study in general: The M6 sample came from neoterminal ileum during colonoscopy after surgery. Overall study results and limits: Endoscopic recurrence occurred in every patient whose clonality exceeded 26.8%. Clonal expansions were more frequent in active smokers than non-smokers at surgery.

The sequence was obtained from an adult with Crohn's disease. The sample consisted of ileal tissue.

CDR3 in DNA: TGCAGCGTGCGGGGACTTTTGAACACTGAAGCTTTCTTT. It encodes CSVRGLLNTEAFF. This chain links TRBV29-1 with TRBJ1-1; D perhaps matches TRBD1 (5 bases). Germline-derived CDR1 and CDR2 are SQVTM and ANQGSEA. The CDR3 runs to 13 residues. The V gene lost 6 bases and the J gene lost 0 bases, with 11 bases spanning the gap.